Listed below are T cell receptor beta chains from one sample, sequenced in a study of blood T cells in healthy people across ages. TCRdb re-called the 5' RACE reads through MiXCR, storing one row per CDR3 protein. The table records fewer than 1.5 million distinct CDR3 sequences, approximately 42% of them present only once. The sequenced sample consisted of blood. The receptor set was obtained from a woman under 30 in good health. Each CDR3 is given with its conserved first and last residue. Each record gives: J gene, clone size, D gene, V gene, CDR3 protein, CDR3 DNA. A D gene is named only where the DNA matches it firmly. The size field is filled for only some rows; it gives once, few, many or a size class.

j_call: TRBJ2-3
clone_size: many
d_call: TRBD2
v_call: TRBV10-3
cdr3_aa: CAISGLAGDTQYF
cdr3_nt: TGTGCCATCTCGGGACTAGCGGGAGATACGCAGTATTTT

j_call: TRBJ1-5
clone_size: NA
d_call: NA
v_call: TRBV9
cdr3_aa: CASRSTSLYSNQPQHF
cdr3_nt: TGTGCCAGCAGAAGCACTAGTCTTTATAGCAATCAGCCCCAGCATTTT

j_call: TRBJ2-7
clone_size: NA
d_call: TRBD1
v_call: TRBV9
cdr3_aa: CASSVGQVTYEQYF
cdr3_nt: TGTGCCAGCAGCGTGGGACAGGTTACGTACGAGCAGTACTTC

j_call: TRBJ1-1
clone_size: NA
d_call: NA
v_call: TRBV20-1
cdr3_aa: CSARRDTPLNTEAFF
cdr3_nt: TGCAGTGCTAGACGGGACACCCCATTGAACACTGAAGCTTTCTTT

j_call: TRBJ1-2
clone_size: few
d_call: TRBD1
v_call: TRBV5-6
cdr3_aa: CASSPTDRGWDGYTF
cdr3_nt: TGTGCCAGCAGCCCAACGGACAGGGGCTGGGATGGCTACACCTTC

j_call: TRBJ1-4
clone_size: few
d_call: NA
v_call: TRBV10-3
cdr3_aa: CAISEGDTTNEKLFF
cdr3_nt: TGTGCCATCAGTGAGGGAGATACAACTAATGAAAAACTGTTTTTT

j_call: TRBJ2-1
clone_size: NA
d_call: TRBD2
v_call: TRBV7-2
cdr3_aa: CASSHYRGLAGEGDEQFF
cdr3_nt: TGTGCCAGCAGCCACTACCGCGGACTAGCGGGAGAGGGCGATGAGCAGTTCTTC

j_call: TRBJ2-1
clone_size: many
d_call: NA
v_call: TRBV29-1
cdr3_aa: CSVEVELYEQFF
cdr3_nt: TGCAGCGTTGAAGTAGAGCTCTATGAGCAGTTCTTC

j_call: TRBJ2-7
clone_size: NA
d_call: NA
v_call: TRBV5-6
cdr3_aa: CASSPWSHFISYEQYF
cdr3_nt: TGTGCCAGCAGTCCCTGGAGTCATTTTATCTCCTACGAGCAGTACTTC

j_call: TRBJ2-2
clone_size: few
d_call: NA
v_call: TRBV10-3
cdr3_aa: CAISESIRGNTGELFF
cdr3_nt: TGTGCCATCAGTGAGTCCATACGAGGGAACACCGGGGAGCTGTTTTTT

j_call: TRBJ1-1
clone_size: few
d_call: NA
v_call: TRBV6-5
cdr3_aa: CASSLAGQTNTEAFF
cdr3_nt: TGTGCCAGCAGTTTAGCAGGACAGACGAACACTGAAGCTTTCTTT

j_call: TRBJ1-2
clone_size: few
d_call: NA
v_call: TRBV10-3
cdr3_aa: CAISDLDSRNGYTF
cdr3_nt: TGTGCCATCAGTGACCTGGACAGCAGAAATGGCTACACCTTC

j_call: TRBJ2-5
clone_size: NA
d_call: TRBD1
v_call: TRBV11-2
cdr3_aa: CASSSGTGVETQYF
cdr3_nt: TGTGCCAGCAGCTCCGGGACAGGGGTGGAGACCCAGTACTTC

j_call: TRBJ2-7
clone_size: NA
d_call: TRBD2
v_call: TRBV20-1
cdr3_aa: CSARKRGPGPYEQYF
cdr3_nt: TGCAGTGCTCGGAAGCGGGGGCCGGGGCCCTACGAGCAGTACTTC

j_call: TRBJ2-7
clone_size: NA
d_call: TRBD1
v_call: TRBV5-1
cdr3_aa: CASSRTRDRAYEQYF
cdr3_nt: TGCGCCAGCAGCAGAACTAGGGACAGAGCCTACGAGCAGTACTTC

j_call: TRBJ1-2
clone_size: NA
d_call: NA
v_call: TRBV7-9
cdr3_aa: CASTPLLRTPYGYTF
cdr3_nt: TGTGCCAGCACCCCCTTACTGAGGACCCCCTATGGCTACACCTTC

j_call: TRBJ2-2
clone_size: NA
d_call: NA
v_call: TRBV29-1
cdr3_aa: CSVSITNTGELFF
cdr3_nt: TGCAGCGTTTCCATTACGAACACCGGGGAGCTGTTTTTT

j_call: TRBJ1-1
clone_size: few
d_call: NA
v_call: TRBV12-3/TRBV12-4
cdr3_aa: CASNMRVSTEAFF
cdr3_nt: TGTGCCAGCAACATGAGGGTGAGCACTGAAGCTTTCTTT

j_call: TRBJ2-1
clone_size: NA
d_call: NA
v_call: TRBV12-3/TRBV12-4
cdr3_aa: CASCIGNEQFF
cdr3_nt: TGTGCCAGCTGTATCGGCAATGAGCAGTTCTTC

j_call: TRBJ1-4
clone_size: NA
d_call: NA
v_call: TRBV7-2
cdr3_aa: CASSPDSKTGEKLFF
cdr3_nt: TGTGCCAGCAGCCCCGACAGCAAAACTGGTGAAAAACTGTTTTTT

j_call: TRBJ2-3
clone_size: few
d_call: TRBD2
v_call: TRBV9
cdr3_aa: CASSARLASFADTQYF
cdr3_nt: TGTGCCAGCAGCGCGAGACTAGCGAGTTTCGCAGATACGCAGTATTTT

j_call: TRBJ2-3
clone_size: NA
d_call: TRBD2
v_call: TRBV20-1
cdr3_aa: CSAKSELAGGKYLGGTDTQYF
cdr3_nt: TGCAGTGCTAAGTCAGAACTAGCGGGGGGCAAATATCTGGGTGGCACAGATACGCAGTATTTT

j_call: TRBJ1-6
clone_size: NA
d_call: NA
v_call: TRBV7-2
cdr3_aa: CASSLEEGGGSPLHF
cdr3_nt: TGTGCCAGCAGCTTAGAGGAGGGTGGAGGTTCACCCCTCCACTTT

j_call: TRBJ2-3
clone_size: NA
d_call: NA
v_call: TRBV6-1
cdr3_aa: CASSEAEFGTDTQYF
cdr3_nt: TGTGCCAGCAGTGAAGCCGAGTTTGGCACAGATACGCAGTATTTT

j_call: TRBJ1-2
clone_size: few
d_call: NA
v_call: TRBV6-5
cdr3_aa: CASSYLPGDLGYTF
cdr3_nt: TGTGCCAGCAGTTACTTACCAGGTGACCTGGGCTACACCTTC

j_call: TRBJ2-4
clone_size: NA
d_call: NA
v_call: TRBV6-5
cdr3_aa: CASTTPPPKNIQYF
cdr3_nt: TGTGCCAGCACCACGCCCCCGCCCAAAAACATTCAGTACTTC

j_call: TRBJ2-3
clone_size: NA
d_call: TRBD2
v_call: TRBV5-1
cdr3_aa: CASSTGTRVDTQYF
cdr3_nt: TGCGCCAGCAGCACCGGGACTAGGGTAGATACGCAGTATTTT

j_call: TRBJ1-2
clone_size: NA
d_call: NA
v_call: TRBV20-1
cdr3_aa: CSATQGGARAGGYTF
cdr3_nt: TGCAGTGCTACGCAGGGAGGCGCCCGGGCCGGGGGCTACACCTTC

j_call: TRBJ2-6
clone_size: few
d_call: NA
v_call: TRBV6-5
cdr3_aa: CASSYSKTSGANVLTF
cdr3_nt: TGTGCCAGCAGTTACTCGAAAACCTCTGGGGCCAACGTCCTGACTTTC

j_call: TRBJ2-3
clone_size: NA
d_call: NA
v_call: TRBV12-3/TRBV12-4
cdr3_aa: CASTIQSGTDTQYF
cdr3_nt: TGTGCCAGCACCATCCAATCAGGCACAGATACGCAGTATTTT

j_call: TRBJ1-1
clone_size: few
d_call: TRBD1
v_call: TRBV29-1
cdr3_aa: CSVETGRAFF
cdr3_nt: TGCAGCGTTGAGACAGGGCGAGCTTTCTTT

j_call: TRBJ2-5
clone_size: few
d_call: NA
v_call: TRBV10-3
cdr3_aa: CAISEGGVTETQYF
cdr3_nt: TGTGCCATCAGTGAGGGGGGAGTAACCGAGACCCAGTACTTC

j_call: TRBJ2-1
clone_size: many
d_call: NA
v_call: TRBV10-3
cdr3_aa: CAITRGEGLVYNEQFF
cdr3_nt: TGTGCCATCACCAGGGGGGAGGGTTTGGTATACAATGAGCAGTTCTTC

j_call: TRBJ1-1
clone_size: few
d_call: TRBD1
v_call: TRBV6-2/TRBV6-3
cdr3_aa: CASSSPTGPNTEAFF
cdr3_nt: TGTGCCAGCAGTTCCCCGACAGGGCCGAACACTGAAGCTTTCTTT

j_call: TRBJ1-1
clone_size: NA
d_call: TRBD1
v_call: TRBV10-2
cdr3_aa: CASRWSGTGNTEAFF
cdr3_nt: TGCGCCAGCCGGTGGTCGGGGACAGGGAACACTGAAGCTTTCTTT

j_call: TRBJ1-6
clone_size: NA
d_call: NA
v_call: TRBV4-1
cdr3_aa: CASSQEGGIGSYNSPLHF
cdr3_nt: TGCGCCAGCAGCCAAGAAGGGGGGATTGGCTCCTATAATTCACCCCTCCACTTT

j_call: TRBJ2-5
clone_size: NA
d_call: NA
v_call: TRBV18
cdr3_aa: CASSPPGLGFGTQYF
cdr3_nt: TGTGCCAGCTCACCTCCGGGACTCGGTTTTGGGACCCAGTACTTC

j_call: TRBJ2-7
clone_size: NA
d_call: NA
v_call: TRBV27
cdr3_aa: CASSPELGPYEQYF
cdr3_nt: TGTGCCAGCAGTCCTGAGTTGGGACCCTACGAGCAGTACTTC

j_call: TRBJ2-1
clone_size: NA
d_call: TRBD1
v_call: TRBV29-1
cdr3_aa: CSVSLGTGGIGEQFF
cdr3_nt: TGCAGCGTTAGTCTCGGGACAGGGGGCATTGGTGAGCAGTTCTTC

j_call: TRBJ2-7
clone_size: NA
d_call: TRBD1
v_call: TRBV4-1
cdr3_aa: CASSHPGQGFCEQYF
cdr3_nt: TGCGCCAGCAGCCACCCGGGACAGGGCTTCTGCGAGCAGTACTTC

j_call: TRBJ1-6
clone_size: few
d_call: TRBD1
v_call: TRBV12-3/TRBV12-4
cdr3_aa: CASRPTGDNSPLHF
cdr3_nt: TGTGCCAGCAGGCCGACAGGGGATAATTCACCCCTCCACTTT

j_call: TRBJ2-4
clone_size: few
d_call: NA
v_call: TRBV29-1
cdr3_aa: CSVRQGPDIQYF
cdr3_nt: TGCAGCGTCAGACAAGGGCCGGACATTCAGTACTTC

j_call: TRBJ1-5
clone_size: NA
d_call: NA
v_call: TRBV20-1
cdr3_aa: CSARSDTLNQPQHF
cdr3_nt: TGCAGTGCTAGATCAGACACGCTGAATCAGCCCCAGCATTTT